Following are 30 T cell receptor beta chains from one sample sequenced in a study of T cell responses to AZD1222 COVID-19 vaccine. Data came from immunoSEQ multiplex PCR; TCRdb stores just in-frame clones and leaves some out. The sample holds 150,000 to 200,000 clones, around 90% seen once. Sequencing used peripheral blood, obtained 28 days after the second AZD1222 dose. These TCRs come from an adult who received the AZD1222 COVID-19 vaccine.

The CDR3 region is CASSFRGQGGGYTF. In nucleotides, the CDR3 is TGTGCCAGCAGCTTTAGGGGACAGGGTGGAGGCTACACCTTC. The chain links TRBV7-2 to TRBJ1-2; 9 bases fit TRBD1. The CDR3 totals 14 residues. Germline V gene sequence: CDR1 SGHTA, CDR2 FQGNSA. The V segment lost 3 bases and the J segment 8 bases; nucleotides outside the gene matches: 7.

The rearrangement joins TRBV9 to TRBJ1-2; D may be TRBD1 (6 bases). The CDR3 contains 14 residues. Trimming cost V 4 bases and J 7 bases, with 17 bases left between them. In germline, CDR1 is SGDLS, CDR2 YYNGEE. The CDR3 region has the DNA TGTGCCAGCAGCCGCGGGGGGGCAGGGAGTGGCTACACCTTC. Its protein product is CASSRGGAGSGYTF.

V is TRBV5-1 and J is TRBJ2-1; 9 bases map to TRBD2. This CDR3 spans 17 amino acids. The V segment lost 4 bases and the J segment 0 bases; nucleotides outside the gene matches: 8. Germline loops: CDR1 SGHRS, CDR2 YFSETQ. The CDR3 region is CASSGSSGVPSYNEQFF. The DNA for the CDR3 is TGCGCCAGCAGCGGTTCTAGCGGGGTACCCTCCTACAATGAGCAGTTCTTC.

This sequence joins TRBV11-2 and TRBJ1-3; D unresolved. CDR3 size: 15 residues. Trimming removed 0 bases at V and 0 bases at J, with 6 bases between. Germline CDR1 is SGHAT and CDR2 is FQNNGV. The CDR3 DNA reads as TGTGCCAGCAGCTTAGACAGCCACTCTGGAAACACCATATATTTT. Translation gives CASSLDSHSGNTIYF.

The chain is built from TRBV18 and TRBJ2-7; D may be TRBD1 (6 bases). Trimming shortened V by 6 bases and J by 1 base, and 10 bases separated the two germline ends. Germline CDR1 KGHSH, CDR2 LQKENI. This CDR3 has 13 residues. The CDR3 nucleotides read TGTGCCAGCTCTCTTACAGGGTCCTACGAGCAGTACTTC. This encodes CASSLTGSYEQYF.

This clone came up a few times. The CDR3 DNA reads TGTGCCAGCTCACCTCCGGGACCGAGGGACAATGAGCAGTTCTTC. Its protein is CASSPPGPRDNEQFF. The chain has TRBV18 and TRBJ2-1; tentatively, D is TRBD1 or TRBD2 (5 bases each). Trimming shortened V by 3 bases and J by 5 bases, and 14 bases separated the two germline ends. From germline, CDR1 is KGHSH and CDR2 LQKENI. This CDR3 region has 15 residues.

The V call is TRBV6-5, the J call TRBJ2-7; weak D call: TRBD1 (5 bases). The germline V gene encodes CDR1 MNHEY and CDR2 SVGAGI. This CDR3 has 15 amino acids. Trimming removed 4 bases from V and 0 bases from J, with 13 bases in between. The CDR3 here is CASSLRGPSSYEQYF. CDR3 in DNA: TGTGCCAGCAGTTTAAGGGGCCCCAGCTCCTACGAGCAGTACTTC.

The rearrangement links TRBV19 to TRBJ2-2; a possible D gene is TRBD2 (6 bases). The CDR3 runs to 15 residues. Germline lookup yields CDR1 LNHDA and CDR2 SQIVND (reference sequence). V was cut by 7 bases and J by 5 bases, with 17 bases left in between. The CDR3 region is CASTRDRGRTGELFF. The CDR3 DNA is TGTGCCAGTACCCGGGATCGGGGGAGGACCGGGGAGCTGTTTTTT.

The chain couples TRBV5-1 to TRBJ2-1; 10 nucleotides match TRBD2. Germline-derived CDR1 and CDR2 are SGHRS and YFSETQ. CDR3 length: 14 residues. The ends lost 5 bases at V and 9 bases at J; junction bases unmatched: 8. CDR3 sequence: CASRPGLANGEQFF. CDR3 in DNA: TGCGCCAGCAGGCCGGGACTAGCGAATGGTGAGCAGTTCTTC.

The chain joins TRBV7-3 to TRBJ2-2; no reliable D call. With 2 bases removed from V and 6 bases from J, the gap between germline ends came to 7 bases. This CDR3 region has 13 residues. The germline CDR1 and CDR2 sequences are SGHTA and FQGTGA. In nucleotides, the CDR3 is TGTGCCAGCAGCTTACTGGTGCCCGGGGAGCTGTTTTTT. Its protein product is CASSLLVPGELFF.

This sequence joins TRBV7-9 and TRBJ1-6, with a weak D call TRBD1 (5 bases). The germline V gene has CDR1 SEHNR and CDR2 FQNEAQ (reference sequence). This CDR3 has 14 residues. The V gene lost 4 bases and the J gene lost 4 bases, with 8 bases spanning the gap. The CDR3 region has the DNA TGTGCCAGCAGCTCTGACAGTTATAATTCACCCCTCCACTTT. It yields the protein CASSSDSYNSPLHF.

The V gene is TRBV7-4, the J gene TRBJ1-2; D gene ambiguous. V shed 5 bases and J shed 4 bases, with 17 bases lying between them. The CDR3 length is 15 residues. Germline V CDR1 and CDR2: SGHVT, SQSDAQ. CDR3 sequence reads: CASSDNLGPTYGYTF. In DNA form, the CDR3 reads TGTGCCAGCAGCGACAACCTCGGCCCAACCTATGGCTACACCTTC.

The genes are TRBV6-2 or TRBV6-3 and TRBJ2-1, with 13 nucleotides matching TRBD2. The CDR3 consists of 17 residues. Germline V gene lookup returns CDR1 MNHEY and CDR2 SVGEGT. J gave up 6 bases and V 2 bases, and 7 bases lay outside the gene matches. The CDR3, as DNA: TGTGCCAGCAGTTACGAAGTACTAGCGGGAGGGGGCAATGAGCAGTTCTTC. This gives the protein CASSYEVLAGGGNEQFF.

The V gene is TRBV5-1, the J gene TRBJ2-1, with D maybe TRBD1 (5 bases). CDR1 is SGHRS, CDR2 YFSETQ, per germline. Trimming stripped 4 bases from V and 4 bases from J, with 12 bases between. This CDR3 comprises 14 residues. The CDR3 sequence is CASSLGREYNEQFF. The CDR3, as DNA: TGCGCCAGCAGCCTAGGCAGGGAATACAATGAGCAGTTCTTC.

The gene calls are TRBV5-4 and TRBJ1-3, with 8 bases fitting TRBD1. This CDR3 is 17 amino acids long. Germline V gene sequence: CDR1 SGHNT, CDR2 YYREEE (reference sequence). V lost 5 bases to trimming and J lost 4 bases; unmatched junction nucleotides: 14. CDR3 sequence: CASRDGTGISGGNTIYF. The CDR3 DNA is TGTGCCAGCAGGGACGGGACAGGCATTTCGGGCGGAAACACCATATATTTT.

This clone has only one observation. The genes are TRBV5-1 and TRBJ2-1; D may correspond to TRBD1 or TRBD2 (5 bases each). Germline assignment: CDR1 SGHRS and CDR2 YFSETQ. The CDR3 contains 17 residues. Trimming pared 4 bases from V and 3 bases from J, leaving 20 bases between. CDR3: CASSNPRTGTLYNEQFF. The DNA for the CDR3 is TGCGCCAGCAGCAACCCCAGAACGGGGACCCTCTACAATGAGCAGTTCTTC.

The CDR3 nucleotides read TGTGCCAGCCACAGGGTGGGTAGCATATACGAGCAGTACTTC. Translated: CASHRVGSIYEQYF. This chain uses TRBV28 with TRBJ2-7; a possible D gene is TRBD1 (6 bases). This CDR3 comprises 14 residues. Per germline, CDR1 MDHEN and CDR2 SYDVKM. Deletions cut 8 bases from V and 4 bases from J, with 18 bases between.

This sequence joins TRBV27 and TRBJ1-2; D remains unclear. In germline, CDR1 is MNHEY, CDR2 SMNVEV (reference sequence). The V end lost 3 bases, the J end lost 3 bases, and 11 bases lay between the germline ends. CDR3 length: 14 amino acids. The CDR3 DNA sequence: TGTGCCAGCAGTTTCAACGGCGTAGACTATGGCTACACCTTC. It is translated as CASSFNGVDYGYTF.

This clone was recorded only once. The J gene is TRBJ2-7, the V gene TRBV2; D is tentatively TRBD1 or TRBD2 (6 bases each). Germline CDR1 is SNHLY and CDR2 is FYNNEI. With 5 bases removed from V and 7 bases from J, the gap between germline ends came to 18 bases. This CDR3 is built from 14 residues. CDR3 DNA: TGTGCCAGCAGTAGGGGGGCACTTTTTGGGGAGCAGTACTTC. Translation gives CASSRGALFGEQYF. Variable domain in full (rest from reference TRBV2 and TRBJ2-7): EPEVTQTPSHQVTQMGQEVILRCVPISNHLYFYWYRQILGQKVEFLVSFYNNEISEKSEIFDDQFSVERPDGSNFTLKIRSTKLEDSAMYFCASSRGALFGEQYFGPGTRLTVT.

This clone came up once. The rearrangement uses TRBV5-4 and TRBJ1-6, with D unclear. CDR1 is SGHNT, CDR2 YYREEE, per germline (reference sequence). The CDR3 sequence is 13 residues long. V shed 4 bases and J shed 10 bases, with 12 bases lying between them. The CDR3 loop reads CASSELAPSPLHF. The CDR3 DNA is TGTGCCAGCAGCGAGTTGGCGCCGTCACCCCTCCACTTT.

The chain combines TRBV28 with TRBJ1-5, with 9 bases identical to TRBD1. The CDR3 is 17 amino acids. The germline V gene has CDR1 MDHEN and CDR2 SYDVKM. The junction had 9 bases not matched to a gene; V was cut back by 4 bases and J by 2 bases. The CDR3 loop reads CASSSPDRGFRNQPQHF. CDR3 bases: TGTGCCAGCAGTTCCCCGGACAGGGGTTTTCGCAATCAGCCCCAGCATTTT.

The rearrangement joins TRBV28 to TRBJ2-7; 11 bases agree with TRBD1. The junction had 9 bases not matched to a gene; V was cut back by 7 bases and J by 1 base. The length of the CDR3 is 16 residues. Germline V gene sequence: CDR1 MDHEN, CDR2 SYDVKM. The CDR3 reads CASTPGQGALSYEQYF. The CDR3 DNA reads TGTGCCAGCACCCCCGGACAGGGGGCCCTATCCTACGAGCAGTACTTC.

The rearrangement joins TRBV30 to TRBJ2-2; D not certain. Trimming left V 3 bases short and J 1 base short, with 9 bases between. The length of the CDR3 is 14 residues. From germline, CDR1 is GTSNPN and CDR2 SVGIG (reference sequence). The CDR3 DNA reads TGTGCCTGGAGCGACGGCCTGAACACCGGGGAGCTGTTTTTT. This gives the protein CAWSDGLNTGELFF.

V gene TRBV18 combines with J gene TRBJ1-2; D is unresolved. V shed 5 bases and J shed 5 bases, with 9 bases lying between them. Germline V gene lookup returns CDR1 KGHSH and CDR2 LQKENI. The CDR3 consists of 12 residues. Here the CDR3 reads CASSGDGYGYTF. As DNA, the CDR3 is TGTGCCAGCTCAGGTGACGGGTATGGCTACACCTTC.

The chain employs TRBV5-1 and TRBJ2-7, with 10 positions matching TRBD2. CDR3 length equals 15 residues. V lost 1 base to trimming and J lost 6 bases; unmatched junction nucleotides: 7. Germline V gene sequence: CDR1 SGHRS, CDR2 YFSETQ. The CDR3 sequence: CASSLSLAGVGEQYF. CDR3 DNA sequence: TGCGCCAGCAGCTTGTCCCTAGCGGGAGTAGGCGAGCAGTACTTC.

This clone was picked up a small number of times. The same CDR3 arises from other DNA sequences in this sample as well. The CDR3 here is CASSVASGTDTQYF. DNA of the CDR3: TGTGCCAGCAGCGTAGCTAGCGGCACAGATACGCAGTATTTT. The rearrangement links TRBV9 to TRBJ2-3; the D gene is possibly TRBD2 (6 bases). Germline CDR1 SGDLS, CDR2 YYNGEE. The ends were cut back, 0 bases at V and 1 base at J, with 6 bases in the middle. The CDR3 sequence is 14 residues long.

V is TRBV7-3 and J is TRBJ2-3; 8 positions match TRBD2. Germline CDR1 SGHTA, CDR2 FQGTGA. Germline trimming cut 5 bases from V and 0 bases from J; bases unmatched to any gene: 4. The CDR3 sequence is 15 residues long. The CDR3 sequence: CASSRTSGSTDTQYF. In DNA, the CDR3 is TGTGCCAGCAGCCGAACTAGCGGCAGCACAGATACGCAGTATTTT.

The chain employs TRBV30 and TRBJ1-1; 8 bases line up with TRBD1. V was pared by 5 bases and J by 7 bases, with 3 bases of the junction left unmatched. The CDR3 loop spans 11 amino acids. Per the germline V gene, CDR1 is GTSNPN and CDR2 is SVGIG (reference sequence). The CDR3 here is CAWAGGGEAFF. The CDR3 DNA follows: TGTGCCTGGGCAGGGGGCGGTGAAGCTTTCTTT.

The chain combines TRBV7-2 with TRBJ2-1; the D gene is possibly TRBD1 (8 bases). CDR3 length: 15 amino acids. V lost 5 bases and J lost 9, with 20 bases in between. Germline lookup yields CDR1 SGHTA and CDR2 FQGNSA. The CDR3 reads CASSRSRTGRVEQFF. The CDR3 nucleotides read TGTGCCAGCAGCCGTTCTAGGACAGGGAGGGTTGAGCAGTTCTTC.

The rearrangement uses TRBV4-2 and TRBJ2-7, with a weak D call TRBD2 (6 bases). Germline values: CDR1 LGHNA, CDR2 YNFKEQ. The CDR3 consists of 14 residues. V was clipped by 0 bases and J by 3 bases, with 9 bases between them. CDR3 sequence reads: CASSQERDHYEQYF. In DNA form, the CDR3 reads TGTGCCAGCAGCCAAGAGCGGGATCACTACGAGCAGTACTTC.